The 25 T cell receptor beta chains below all came from one sample that was sequenced in a study of regulatory T cells in long-lasting Graves disease. The time point was: persistent/refractory GD, antithyroid drugs over 5 years with positive TRAb. PBMC RNA was the source of the TCR library. Building the TCR beta libraries relied on iRepertoire HTBI primers, and CDR3 regions underwent Arm-PCR. TCRdb ran MiXCR on the multiplex PCR reads and lists one entry per CDR3 protein. The sample lists 430,000 or so distinct CDR3 sequences; around 20% were seen once. The starting material was peripheral blood mononuclear cells (PBMCs), obtained when the disease was refractory, from a patient treated with antithyroid drugs. The receptors shown here come from a female donor with Graves disease.

This clonotype was found many times. V gene TRBV28 combines with J gene TRBJ2-2, with D unresolved. Per the germline V gene, CDR1 is MDHEN and CDR2 is SYDVKM. With 2 bases removed from V and 3 bases from J, the gap between germline ends came to 13 bases. This CDR3 has 16 residues. For the CDR3, the DNA is TGTGCCAGCAGTTTAATTTCTGGCAGTTACACCGGGGAGCTGTTTTTT. Translated: CASSLISGSYTGELFF.

This clonotype has a count of ten or more. The chain joins TRBV6-2 or TRBV6-3 to TRBJ2-7, with 13 bases that match TRBD2. The CDR3 is 14 residues long. V lost 5 bases to trimming and J lost 5 bases; unmatched junction nucleotides: 3. The germline CDR1 and CDR2 sequences are MNHEY and SVGEGT. The CDR3 region has the DNA TGTGCCAGCAGTGGACTAGCGGGAGACCACGAGCAGTACTTC. Translating it yields CASSGLAGDHEQYF.

V is TRBV10-3 and J is TRBJ1-1; possibly TRBD1 for D (5 bases). V gave up 10 bases and J gave up 1 base, with 13 bases separating them. The CDR3 is 13 residues long. Germline V gene lookup returns CDR1 ENHRY and CDR2 SYGVKD. Written as DNA, the CDR3 is TGTGCCACCGAGGGACGCCAGAACACTGAAGCTTTCTTT. This gives the protein CATEGRQNTEAFF.

This clonotype has ten or more counts. V is TRBV7-2 and J is TRBJ2-1; D gene unclear. V lost 7 bases to trimming and J lost 10 bases, with 14 bases between them. CDR3 length equals 12 residues. The germline V gene has CDR1 SGHTA and CDR2 FQGNSA. This CDR3 is CASTPETQEQFF. The CDR3 DNA sequence: TGTGCCAGCACCCCAGAGACGCAGGAGCAGTTCTTC.

This clonotype was seen at least ten times. The chain recombines TRBV6-1 with TRBJ2-7; D call uncertain. Germline-derived CDR1 and CDR2 are MNHNS and SASEGT. The CDR3 consists of 14 residues. V dropped 6 bases and J dropped 3 bases, with 15 bases sitting between them. The CDR3 DNA sequence: TGTGCCAGCAGACGTACCCTGGAGAGCTACGAGCAGTACTTC. Amino acids: CASRRTLESYEQYF.

This clonotype was detected ten times or more. The chain joins TRBV7-6 to TRBJ1-4, with 7 bases matching TRBD1. This CDR3 has 17 amino acids. V was pared by 5 bases and J by 4 bases, with 13 bases of the junction left unmatched. Germline CDR1 is SGHVS and CDR2 is FNYEAQ. This CDR3 reads CASSARQGGRVNEKLFF. For the CDR3, the DNA is TGTGCCAGCAGCGCCCGACAGGGAGGGAGGGTTAATGAAAAACTGTTTTTT.

This clonotype was seen once. This could be a read error, since a much larger clone is one nucleotide away. The rearrangement joins TRBV7-7 to TRBJ2-7, with D possibly matching TRBD2 (6 bases). The CDR3 runs 13 residues. The germline gives CDR1 SSHAT, CDR2 FNYEAQ (reference sequence). CDR3 region: CASGLSQGNEQHF. In DNA, the CDR3 is TGTGCTAGCGGCTTGAGTCAGGGTAACGAGCAGCACTTC.

The V and J genes are TRBV7-9 and TRBJ1-5; weak D call: TRBD1 (5 bases). This CDR3 region has 14 residues. CDR1 and CDR2 from the germline V gene are SEHNR and FQNEAQ (reference sequence). Deletions cut 6 bases from V and 7 bases from J, with 16 bases between. CDR3 sequence (DNA): TGTGCCAGCAGTCCGATAGGGGAAGGCCAGCCCCAGCATTTT. Amino acid sequence: CASSPIGEGQPQHF.

This clonotype was counted a few times. The chain carries TRBV18 and TRBJ1-2; D call uncertain. The CDR3 extends over 15 amino acids. V was cut by 5 bases and J by 1 base, with 14 bases left in between. CDR1 is KGHSH, CDR2 LQKENI, per germline. The CDR3 DNA sequence: TGTGCCAGCTCAACCACGGCACAGAGTAACTATGGCTACACCTTC. The encoded protein is CASSTTAQSNYGYTF.

The V gene is TRBV20-1, the J gene TRBJ1-1; D is unclear. This CDR3 comprises 11 residues. The V gene's germline CDR1 is DFQATT and CDR2 SNEGSKA (reference sequence). Trimming took off 6 bases at V and 2 bases at J, with 7 bases between the two ends. CDR3 DNA sequence: TGCAGTGCCCAGTTCAACACTGAAGCTTTCTTT. Protein sequence: CSAQFNTEAFF.

Note on this clonotype: It is likely a read error: a sequence one base away is far more abundant. In this CDR3 the conserved last residue, phenylalanine or tryptophan, is missing, so a read error is likely. The genes are TRBV6-1 and TRBJ2-7; D unclear. The germline V gene encodes CDR1 MNHNS and CDR2 SASEGT. V was shortened by 4 bases and J by 2 bases, with 3 bases between the two germline ends. CDR3 length: 11 residues. The chain's CDR3 is CASSGTYEQYL. In DNA form, the CDR3 reads TGTGCCAGCAGTGGGACCTACGAGCAGTACCTC.

This clonotype occurred many times. The CDR3 region is CSASRATEAFF. CDR3 sequence (DNA): TGCAGTGCTAGTAGGGCCACTGAAGCTTTCTTT. J is TRBJ1-1 and V is TRBV20-1; D is ambiguous. V lost 3 bases and J 4 bases, leaving 6 bases between the germline ends. The CDR3 length is 11 residues. CDR1 is DFQATT, CDR2 SNEGSKA, per germline (reference sequence).

This rearrangement joins TRBV27 to TRBJ1-1, with 7 bases that match TRBD1. This CDR3 is 20 amino acids long. CDR1 is MNHEY and CDR2 is SMNVEV in the germline V gene (reference sequence). The junction had 20 bases not matched to a gene; V was cut back by 3 bases and J by 1 base. The CDR3 DNA follows: TGTGCCAGCAGTTTCCCCCTACCCGGGACAGTAAACAAAGGGAACACTGAAGCTTTCTTT. Protein product: CASSFPLPGTVNKGNTEAFF.

This chain joins TRBV28 and TRBJ2-3; D gene unclear. Trimming pared 7 bases from V and 5 bases from J, leaving 10 bases between. CDR1 is MDHEN and CDR2 is SYDVKM in the germline V gene. This CDR3 contains 12 residues. For the CDR3, the DNA is TGTGCCAGCAAGGAACTTGGAGATACGCAGTATTTT. Protein: CASKELGDTQYF.

This clonotype was found a few times. V and J are TRBV20-1 and TRBJ1-1, with no clear D. This CDR3 region has 12 residues. In germline, CDR1 is DFQATT, CDR2 SNEGSKA (reference sequence). Trimming removed 3 bases at V and 1 base at J, with 6 bases between. CDR3 DNA: TGCAGTGCTAGCACAGAGAACACTGAAGCTTTCTTT. This codes for CSASTENTEAFF.

The rearrangement joins TRBV19 to TRBJ2-5, with TRBD2 matching over 7 bases. The V and J ends lost 5 bases and 6 bases, in that order; junction bases with no gene match: 21. CDR1 is LNHDA, CDR2 SQIVND, per germline (reference sequence). The CDR3 has 18 amino acids. CDR3 DNA: TGTGCCAGTAGTTTCACAGTTGCGGGCGGGAGCGGGCCGAAGACCCAGTACTTC. The encoded protein is CASSFTVAGGSGPKTQYF.

There are many counts of this clonotype. This chain links TRBV5-4 with TRBJ2-5; TRBD2 is a possible D gene (6 bases). CDR1 is SGHNT and CDR2 is YYREEE in the germline V gene (reference sequence). V was trimmed by 7 bases and J by 5 bases, leaving 18 bases between them. This CDR3 has 14 residues. The CDR3 reads CASGYQGAGETQYF. As DNA, the CDR3 is TGTGCCAGCGGGTACCAGGGCGCGGGGGAGACCCAGTACTTC.

The J gene is TRBJ2-7, the V gene TRBV7-9; 10 nucleotides line up with TRBD1. The CDR3 totals 16 residues. Germline trimming cut 6 bases from V and 0 bases from J; bases unmatched to any gene: 8. From germline, CDR1 is SEHNR and CDR2 FQNEAQ (reference sequence). The CDR3 region is CASSPTGGSNSYEQYF. The CDR3 nucleotides read TGTGCCAGCAGTCCGACAGGGGGCTCGAACTCCTACGAGCAGTACTTC.

In this sample, this clonotype turned up a few times. The J gene is TRBJ2-5, the V gene TRBV4-1; a possible D gene is TRBD2 (6 bases). Germline V gene data show CDR1 as MGHRA and CDR2 as YSYEKL. V was cut by 0 bases and J by 6 bases, with 11 bases left in between. The CDR3 consists of 14 residues. CDR3 sequence (DNA): TGCGCCAGCAGCCAAGATAGTGGGAGGCAGACCCAGTACTTC. Translating it yields CASSQDSGRQTQYF.

This clonotype was counted ten times or more. V and J are TRBV12-3 or TRBV12-4 and TRBJ1-1; the D gene is possibly TRBD1 (5 bases). Trimming took 5 bases from V and 7 from J, leaving 17 bases between them. The CDR3 length is 14 residues. CDR3 protein: CASSTRDRRLEAFF. DNA for the CDR3: TGTGCCAGCAGTACCCGGGACCGGAGACTTGAAGCTTTCTTT.

The sample holds many counts of this clonotype. The chain recombines TRBV2 with TRBJ1-2; a weak D match, TRBD1 (6 bases). CDR1 and CDR2 from the germline V gene are SNHLY and FYNNEI. CDR3 length: 16 residues. V lost 7 bases to trimming and J lost 4 bases, with 22 bases between them. Here the CDR3 reads CASIPLGIGGGYGYTF. Written as DNA, the CDR3 is TGTGCCAGCATTCCCCTTGGAATAGGGGGAGGCTATGGCTACACCTTC.

This clonotype occurred a few times. The chain uses TRBV3-1 and TRBJ2-7; 14 bases align to TRBD2. Germline trimming cut 5 bases from V and 1 base from J; bases unmatched to any gene: 7. Per germline, CDR1 LGHDT and CDR2 YNNKEL (reference sequence). This CDR3 is built from 17 residues. The CDR3 spells CASSLGLAGVLSYEQYF. The DNA for the CDR3 is TGTGCCAGCAGCTTGGGACTAGCGGGAGTTTTATCCTACGAGCAGTACTTC.

This clonotype was seen ten or more times. The chain recombines TRBV12-3 or TRBV12-4 with TRBJ1-1; D is uncertain. Trimming removed 1 base from V and 2 bases from J, with 17 bases in between. The CDR3 covers 17 residues. CDR3 residues: CASSLGSRQPRNTEAFF. DNA for the CDR3: TGTGCCAGCAGTTTAGGGTCTCGGCAGCCAAGAAACACTGAAGCTTTCTTT.

This clonotype has only a few counts. The V call is TRBV30, the J call TRBJ1-5; D is perhaps TRBD1 (5 bases). The ends were cut back, 0 bases at V and 7 bases at J, with 13 bases in the middle. Germline lookup yields CDR1 GTSNPN and CDR2 SVGIG (reference sequence). This CDR3 is 14 amino acids long. The CDR3 loop is CAWSVNQGEQPQHF. CDR3 nucleotides: TGTGCCTGGAGTGTAAACCAGGGCGAACAGCCCCAGCATTTT.

The table lists this clonotype with many counts. CDR3 in DNA: TGCAGTGCTAGGCGGGGGGATGGCTCCTACGAGCAGTACTTC. Its translation: CSARRGDGSYEQYF. The chain links TRBV20-1 to TRBJ2-7; 8 nucleotides match TRBD2. CDR1 is DFQATT and CDR2 is SNEGSKA in the germline V gene (reference sequence). With 3 bases clipped from V and 0 bases from J, the junction kept 4 bases outside the gene matches. This CDR3 is 14 amino acids long.